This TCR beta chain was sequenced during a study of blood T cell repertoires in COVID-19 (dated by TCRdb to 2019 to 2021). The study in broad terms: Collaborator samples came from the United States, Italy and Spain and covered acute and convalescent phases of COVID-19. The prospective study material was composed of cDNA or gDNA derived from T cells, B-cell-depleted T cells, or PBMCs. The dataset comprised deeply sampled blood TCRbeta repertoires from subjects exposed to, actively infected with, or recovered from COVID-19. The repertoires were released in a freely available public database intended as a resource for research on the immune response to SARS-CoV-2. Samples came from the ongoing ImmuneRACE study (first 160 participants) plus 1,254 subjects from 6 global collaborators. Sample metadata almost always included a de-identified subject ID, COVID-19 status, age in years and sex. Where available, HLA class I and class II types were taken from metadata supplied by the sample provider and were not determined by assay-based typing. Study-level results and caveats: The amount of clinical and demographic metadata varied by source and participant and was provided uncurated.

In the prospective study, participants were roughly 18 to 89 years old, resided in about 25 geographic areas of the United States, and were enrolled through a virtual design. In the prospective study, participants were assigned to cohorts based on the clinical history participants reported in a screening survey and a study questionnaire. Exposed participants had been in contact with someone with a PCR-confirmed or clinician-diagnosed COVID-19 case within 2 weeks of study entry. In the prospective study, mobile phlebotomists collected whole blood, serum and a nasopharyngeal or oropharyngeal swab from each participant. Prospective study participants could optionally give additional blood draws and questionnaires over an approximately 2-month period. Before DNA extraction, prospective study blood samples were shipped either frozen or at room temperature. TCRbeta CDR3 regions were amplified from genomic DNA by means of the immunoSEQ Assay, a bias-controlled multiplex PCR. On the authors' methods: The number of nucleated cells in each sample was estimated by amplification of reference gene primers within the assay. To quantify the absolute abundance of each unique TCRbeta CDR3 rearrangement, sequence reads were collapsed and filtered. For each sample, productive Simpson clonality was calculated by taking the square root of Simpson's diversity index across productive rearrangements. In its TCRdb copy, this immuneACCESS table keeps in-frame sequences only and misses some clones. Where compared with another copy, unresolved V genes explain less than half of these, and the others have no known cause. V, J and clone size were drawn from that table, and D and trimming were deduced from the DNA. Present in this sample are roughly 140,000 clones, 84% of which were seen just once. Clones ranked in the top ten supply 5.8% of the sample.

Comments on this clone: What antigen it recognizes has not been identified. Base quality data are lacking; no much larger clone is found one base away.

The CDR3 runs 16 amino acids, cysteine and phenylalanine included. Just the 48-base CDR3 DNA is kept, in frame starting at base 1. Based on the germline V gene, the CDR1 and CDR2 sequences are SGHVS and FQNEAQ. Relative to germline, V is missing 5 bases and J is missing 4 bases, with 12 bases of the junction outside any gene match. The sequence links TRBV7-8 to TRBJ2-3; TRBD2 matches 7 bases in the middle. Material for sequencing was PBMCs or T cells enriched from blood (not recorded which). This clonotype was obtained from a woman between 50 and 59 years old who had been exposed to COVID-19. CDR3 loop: CASSAYSGPGADTQYF. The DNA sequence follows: TGTGCCAGCAGCGCCTATAGCGGGCCGGGAGCAGATACGCAGTATTTT.